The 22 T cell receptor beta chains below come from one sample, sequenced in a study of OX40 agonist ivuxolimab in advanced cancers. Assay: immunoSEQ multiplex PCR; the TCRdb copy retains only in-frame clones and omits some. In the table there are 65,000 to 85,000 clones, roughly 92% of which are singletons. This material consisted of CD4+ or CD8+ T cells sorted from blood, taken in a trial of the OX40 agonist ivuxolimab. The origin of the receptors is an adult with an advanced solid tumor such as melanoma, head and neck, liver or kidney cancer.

The CDR3 region is CASSEYSLVQETQYF. As DNA, the CDR3 is TGTGCCAGCAGTGAATACTCTTTAGTGCAAGAGACCCAGTACTTC. The rearrangement uses TRBV25-1 and TRBJ2-5; D not resolved. Trimming pared 0 bases from V and 2 bases from J, leaving 10 bases between. The CDR3 consists of 15 residues. Germline CDR1 reads MGHDK; CDR2 reads SYGVNS.

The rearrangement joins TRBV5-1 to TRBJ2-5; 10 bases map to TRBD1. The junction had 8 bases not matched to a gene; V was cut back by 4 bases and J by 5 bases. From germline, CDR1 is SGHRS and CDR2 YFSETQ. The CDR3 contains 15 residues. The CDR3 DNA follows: TGCGCCAGCAGCGCCCCGGACAGGGGGGAGGAGACCCAGTACTTC. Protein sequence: CASSAPDRGEETQYF.

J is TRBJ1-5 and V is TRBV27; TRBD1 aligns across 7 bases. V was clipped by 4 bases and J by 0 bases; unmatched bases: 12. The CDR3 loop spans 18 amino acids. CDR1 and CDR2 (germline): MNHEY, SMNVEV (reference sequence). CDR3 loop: CASSYTGEGSYSNQPQHF. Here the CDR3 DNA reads TGTGCCAGCAGTTATACAGGGGAGGGTTCTTATAGCAATCAGCCCCAGCATTTT.

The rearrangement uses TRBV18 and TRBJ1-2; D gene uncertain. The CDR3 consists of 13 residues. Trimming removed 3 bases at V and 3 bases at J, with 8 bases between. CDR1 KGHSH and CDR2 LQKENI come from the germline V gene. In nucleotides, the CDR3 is TGTGCCAGCTCACCGACCACCGACTATGGCTACACCTTC. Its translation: CASSPTTDYGYTF. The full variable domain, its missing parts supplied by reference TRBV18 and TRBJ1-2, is NAGVMQNPRHLVRRRGQEARLRCSPMKGHSHVYWYRQLPEEGLKFMVYLQKENIIDESGMPKERFSAEFPKEGPSILRIQQVVRGDSAAYFCASSPTTDYGYTFGSGTRLTVV.

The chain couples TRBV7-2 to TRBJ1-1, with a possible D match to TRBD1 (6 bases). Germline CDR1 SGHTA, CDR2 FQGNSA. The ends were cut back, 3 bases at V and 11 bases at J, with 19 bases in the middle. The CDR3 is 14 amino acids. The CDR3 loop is CASSLGGTTKEAFF. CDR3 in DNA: TGTGCCAGCAGCTTGGGGGGCACAACGAAGGAGGCTTTCTTT.

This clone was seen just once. CDR3 loop: CASSLAGRENTGELFF. The CDR3, as DNA: TGTGCCAGCAGCTTGGCTGGTAGGGAGAACACCGGGGAGCTGTTTTTT. The chain has TRBV5-6 and TRBJ2-2; no definite D call. Trimming removed 0 bases at V and 1 base at J, with 10 bases between. This CDR3 is built from 16 residues. Germline CDR1 is SGHDT and CDR2 is YYEEEE.

For the CDR3, the DNA is TGTGCCAGCAGCTTGGCCATTGTCAATTATGGCTACACCTTC. It yields the protein CASSLAIVNYGYTF. J is TRBJ1-2 and V is TRBV5-4, with D unresolved. With 0 bases removed from V and 5 bases from J, the gap between germline ends came to 11 bases. From germline, CDR1 is SGHNT and CDR2 YYREEE (reference sequence). This CDR3 spans 14 amino acids.

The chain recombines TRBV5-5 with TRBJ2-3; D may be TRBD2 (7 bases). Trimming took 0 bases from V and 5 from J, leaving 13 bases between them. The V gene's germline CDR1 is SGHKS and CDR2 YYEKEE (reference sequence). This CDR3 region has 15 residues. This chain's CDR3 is CASSLEGGGRDTQYF. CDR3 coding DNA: TGTGCCAGCAGCTTGGAAGGGGGGGGCCGAGATACGCAGTATTTT.

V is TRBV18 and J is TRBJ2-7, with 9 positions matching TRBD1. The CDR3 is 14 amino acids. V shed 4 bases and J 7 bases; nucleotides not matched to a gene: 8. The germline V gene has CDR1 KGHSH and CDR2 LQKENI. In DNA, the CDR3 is TGTGCCAGCTCACGGGACAGGGCCTACGAGGAGCAGTACTTC. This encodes CASSRDRAYEEQYF.

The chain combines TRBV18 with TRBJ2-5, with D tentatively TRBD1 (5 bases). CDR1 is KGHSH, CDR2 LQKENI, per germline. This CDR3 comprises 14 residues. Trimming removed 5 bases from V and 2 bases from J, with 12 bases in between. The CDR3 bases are TGTGCCAGCTCAGCGACAGTCACTCAAGAGACCCAGTACTTC. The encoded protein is CASSATVTQETQYF.

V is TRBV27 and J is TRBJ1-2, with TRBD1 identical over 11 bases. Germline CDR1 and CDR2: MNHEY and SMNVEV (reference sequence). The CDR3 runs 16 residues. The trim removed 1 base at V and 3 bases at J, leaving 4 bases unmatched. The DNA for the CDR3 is TGTGCCAGCAGTTTATTGCGGACAGGGGGCGACTATGGCTACACCTTC. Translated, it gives CASSLLRTGGDYGYTF.

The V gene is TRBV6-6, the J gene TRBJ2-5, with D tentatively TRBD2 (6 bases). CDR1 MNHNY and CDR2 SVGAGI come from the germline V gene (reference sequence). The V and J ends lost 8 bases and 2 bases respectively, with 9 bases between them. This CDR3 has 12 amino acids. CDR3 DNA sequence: TGTGCCAGCGAAGGGACTCAAGAGACCCAGTACTTC. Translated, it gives CASEGTQETQYF.

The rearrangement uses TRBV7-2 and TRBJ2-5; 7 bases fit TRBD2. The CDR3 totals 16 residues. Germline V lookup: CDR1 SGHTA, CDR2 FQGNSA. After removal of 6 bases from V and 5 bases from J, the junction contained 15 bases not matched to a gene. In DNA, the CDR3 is TGTGCCAGCAGTTTCGGGGGGTTAAGGGGCGGTGAGACCCAGTACTTC. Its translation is CASSFGGLRGGETQYF.

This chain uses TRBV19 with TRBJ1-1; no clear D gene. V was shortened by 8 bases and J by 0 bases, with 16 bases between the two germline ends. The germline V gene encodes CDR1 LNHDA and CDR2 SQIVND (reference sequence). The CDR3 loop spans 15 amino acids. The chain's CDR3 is CASGYMGSMNTEAFF. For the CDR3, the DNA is TGTGCCAGTGGGTATATGGGCAGCATGAACACTGAAGCTTTCTTT.

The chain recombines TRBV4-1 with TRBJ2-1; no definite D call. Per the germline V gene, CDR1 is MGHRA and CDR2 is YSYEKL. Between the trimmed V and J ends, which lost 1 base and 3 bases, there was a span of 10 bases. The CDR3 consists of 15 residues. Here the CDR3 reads CASSQGDGRYNEQFF. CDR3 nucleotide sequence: TGCGCCAGCAGCCAAGGAGACGGACGCTACAATGAGCAGTTCTTC.

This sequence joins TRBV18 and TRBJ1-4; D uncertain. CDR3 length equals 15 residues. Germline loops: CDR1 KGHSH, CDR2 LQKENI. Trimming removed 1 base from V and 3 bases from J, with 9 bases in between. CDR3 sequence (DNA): TGTGCCAGCTCACCACGAAGTGGTCCTAATGAAAAACTGTTTTTT. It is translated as CASSPRSGPNEKLFF.

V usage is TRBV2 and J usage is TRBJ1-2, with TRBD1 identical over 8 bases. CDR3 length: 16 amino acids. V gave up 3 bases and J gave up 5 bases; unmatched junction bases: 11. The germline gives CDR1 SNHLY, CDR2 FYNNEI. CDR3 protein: CASSDPGGTGPYGYTF. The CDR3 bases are TGTGCCAGCAGTGATCCAGGGGGGACAGGACCTTATGGCTACACCTTC.

CDR3: CASSLRTRGQDIEYF. CDR3 nucleotides: TGCGCCAGCAGCTTGAGGACACGAGGACAGGATATCGAGTACTTC. The rearrangement links TRBV5-1 to TRBJ2-7; TRBD1 matches 7 bases. CDR3 size: 15 residues. The germline CDR1 and CDR2 sequences are SGHRS and YFSETQ. The ends lost 1 base at V and 11 bases at J; junction bases unmatched: 15.

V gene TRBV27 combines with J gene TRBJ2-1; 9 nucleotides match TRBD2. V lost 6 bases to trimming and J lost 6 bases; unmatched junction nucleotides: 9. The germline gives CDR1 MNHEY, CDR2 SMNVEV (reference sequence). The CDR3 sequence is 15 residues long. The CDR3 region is CASSADSGRLNEQFF. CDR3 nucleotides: TGTGCCAGCAGCGCTGATAGCGGGAGACTCAATGAGCAGTTCTTC.

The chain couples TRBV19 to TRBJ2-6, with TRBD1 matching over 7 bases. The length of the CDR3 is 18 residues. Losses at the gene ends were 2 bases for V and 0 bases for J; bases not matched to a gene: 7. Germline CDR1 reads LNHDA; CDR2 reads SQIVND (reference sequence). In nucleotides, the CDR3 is TGTGCCAGTAGTATACGGGTGACAGGGACCTCTGGGGCCAACGTCCTGACTTTC. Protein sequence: CASSIRVTGTSGANVLTF. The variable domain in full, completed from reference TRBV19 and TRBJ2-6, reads DGGITQSPKYLFRKEGQNVTLSCEQNLNHDAMYWYRQDPGQGLRLIYYSQIVNDFQKGDIAEGYSVSREKKESFPLTVTSAQKNPTAFYLCASSIRVTGTSGANVLTFGAGSRLTVL.

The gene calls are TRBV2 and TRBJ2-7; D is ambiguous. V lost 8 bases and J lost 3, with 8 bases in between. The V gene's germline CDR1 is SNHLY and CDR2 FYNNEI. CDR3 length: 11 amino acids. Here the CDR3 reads CASAAVYEQYF. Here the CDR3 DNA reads TGTGCCAGCGCCGCGGTCTACGAGCAGTACTTC.

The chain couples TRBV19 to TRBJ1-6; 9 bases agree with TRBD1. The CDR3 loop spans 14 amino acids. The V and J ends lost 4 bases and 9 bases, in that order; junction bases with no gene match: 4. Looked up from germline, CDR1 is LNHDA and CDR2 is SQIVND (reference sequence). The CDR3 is CASSTDRGGSPLHF. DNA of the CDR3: TGTGCCAGTAGTACAGACAGGGGGGGTTCACCCCTCCACTTT.